The source of this T cell receptor (beta chain) is a study of CD4 T cells in relation to SARS-CoV-2 and coronaviruses. Study findings and constraints: SARS-CoV-2-driven expansion was significantly weaker in crossreactive than monoreactive clones. Pre-pandemic and post-infection samples never came from the same donor.

Method: immunoSEQ multiplex PCR; TCRdb's copy keeps in-frame clones and lacks some. The sample has about 23,000 clones; around three quarters are singletons. The unexposed donors gave CD4+ T cells in about 2011-2018, prior to COVID-19. Isolation of CD4+ T cells took place after around eleven days in culture. Each well had approximately 2.2 million PBMCs in around 5% human AB serum with IL-2. This CDR3 region has 13 residues. Germline V CDR1 and CDR2: KGHSH, LQKENI. This clone was seen only a few times. Its target is not known. One end of the junction does not line up with germline, which may come from a read error.

The chain joins TRBV18 to TRBJ1-1, with D uncertain. This receptor was obtained from a human donor in good health. Sequencing input: CD4+ T cells from PBMCs, cultured in vitro. This CDR3 is CASSQSGAAEAFF. CDR3 coding DNA: TGTGCCAGCTCACAAAGCGGAGCCGCTGAGGCTTTCTTT.